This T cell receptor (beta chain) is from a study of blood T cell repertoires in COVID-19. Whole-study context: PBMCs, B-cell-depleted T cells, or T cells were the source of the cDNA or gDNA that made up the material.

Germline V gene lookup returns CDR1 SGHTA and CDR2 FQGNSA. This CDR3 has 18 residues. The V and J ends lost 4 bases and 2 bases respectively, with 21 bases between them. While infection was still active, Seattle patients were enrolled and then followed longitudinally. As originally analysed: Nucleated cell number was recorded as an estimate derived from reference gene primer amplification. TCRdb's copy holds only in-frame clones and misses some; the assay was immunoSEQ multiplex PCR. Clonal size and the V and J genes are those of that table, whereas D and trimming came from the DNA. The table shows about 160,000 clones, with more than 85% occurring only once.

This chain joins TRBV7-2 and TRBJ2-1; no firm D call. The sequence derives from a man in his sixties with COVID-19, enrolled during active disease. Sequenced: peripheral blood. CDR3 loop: CASSSPPLRTFAYNEQFF. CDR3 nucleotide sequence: TGTGCCAGCAGCTCTCCCCCCCTGCGAACTTTTGCCTACAATGAGCAGTTCTTC.